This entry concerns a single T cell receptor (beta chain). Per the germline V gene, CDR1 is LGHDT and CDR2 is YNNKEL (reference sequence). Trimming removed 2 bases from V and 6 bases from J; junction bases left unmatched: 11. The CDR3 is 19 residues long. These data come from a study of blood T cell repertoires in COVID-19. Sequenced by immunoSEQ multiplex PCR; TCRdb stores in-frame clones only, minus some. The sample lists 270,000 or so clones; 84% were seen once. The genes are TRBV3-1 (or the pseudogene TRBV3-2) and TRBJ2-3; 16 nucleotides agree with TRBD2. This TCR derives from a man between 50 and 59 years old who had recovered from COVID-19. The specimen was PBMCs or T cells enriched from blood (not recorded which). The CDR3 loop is CASSQLSPGLAGGSDTQYF. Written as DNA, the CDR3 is TGTGCCAGCAGCCAACTTTCGCCGGGACTAGCGGGAGGGTCCGATACGCAGTATTTT.